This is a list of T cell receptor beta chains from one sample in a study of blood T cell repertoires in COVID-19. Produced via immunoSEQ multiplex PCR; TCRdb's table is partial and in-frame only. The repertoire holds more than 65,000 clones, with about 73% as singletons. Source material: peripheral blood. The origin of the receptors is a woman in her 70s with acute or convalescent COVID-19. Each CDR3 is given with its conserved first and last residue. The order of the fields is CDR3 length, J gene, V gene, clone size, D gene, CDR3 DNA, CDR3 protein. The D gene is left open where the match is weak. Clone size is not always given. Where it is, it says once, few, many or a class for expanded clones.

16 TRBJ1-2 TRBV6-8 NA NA TGTGCCAGCTCTGTGGGGCAAACAGGGAAATTCAATGGCTACACCTTC CASSVGQTGKFNGYTF
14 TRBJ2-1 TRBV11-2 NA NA TGTGCCAGCAGTCCACACCCCGGGGGCAATGAGCAGTTCTTC CASSPHPGGNEQFF
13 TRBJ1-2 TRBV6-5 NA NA TGTGCCAGCAGTCCCTCCTATGGACAGGGCTACACCTTC CASSPSYGQGYTF
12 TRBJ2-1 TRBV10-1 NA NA TGCGCCAGCAGTAGCGGCCGCCGTGAGCAGTTCTTC CASSSGRREQFF
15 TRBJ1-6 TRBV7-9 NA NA TGTGCCAGCACTCTCTCCCAGGGGTATGATTCACCCCTCCACTTT CASTLSQGYDSPLHF
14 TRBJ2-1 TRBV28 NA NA TGTGCCAGCAGTCCCCCGGGGCGGGGAAGTGAGCAGTTCTTC CASSPPGRGSEQFF
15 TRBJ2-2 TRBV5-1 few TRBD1 TGCGCCAGCAGCTCTGGGACAGGGCTGATCGGGGAGCTGTTTTTT CASSSGTGLIGELFF
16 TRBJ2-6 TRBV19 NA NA TGTGCCAGTAATCAGGGAAAATTCCCTGGGGCCAACGTCCTGACTTTC CASNQGKFPGANVLTF
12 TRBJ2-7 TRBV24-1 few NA TGTGCCACCAGTGACAGGGTAAACGAGCAGTACTTC CATSDRVNEQYF
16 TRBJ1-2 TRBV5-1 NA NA TGCGCCAGCAGCTTGGAAGGCCGACTCGCTAACTATGGCTACACCTTC CASSLEGRLANYGYTF
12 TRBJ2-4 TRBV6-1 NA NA TGTGCCAGCAGTGAACAGGGCTGGAATCAGTACTTC CASSEQGWNQYF
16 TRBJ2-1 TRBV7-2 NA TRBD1 TGTGCCAGCAGAGTAATGGTGGGACAGGGGGCCTGGGAGCAGTTCTTC CASRVMVGQGAWEQFF
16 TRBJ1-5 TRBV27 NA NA TGTGCCAGGACGTGGGACAAGGGTTTCGGTAATCAGCCCCAGCATTTT CARTWDKGFGNQPQHF
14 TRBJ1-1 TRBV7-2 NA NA TGTGCCAGCAGCATCACCCTAACAGGGAGTGAAGCTTTCTTT CASSITLTGSEAFF
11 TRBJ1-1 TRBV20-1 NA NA TGCAGTGCGACAGGGAACACTGAAGCTTTCTTT CSATGNTEAFF
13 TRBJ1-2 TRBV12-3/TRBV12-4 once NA TGTGCCAGCAGCCCTGACGGCACGGGTGGCTACACCTTC CASSPDGTGGYTF
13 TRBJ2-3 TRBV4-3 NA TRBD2 TGCGCCAGCAGCCAGGGGAGGGTGAATACGCAGTATTTT CASSQGRVNTQYF
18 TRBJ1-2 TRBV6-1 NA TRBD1 TGTGCCAGCAGTGAAGCGAACAGGGGGCGATGGGATAACTATGGCTACACCTTC CASSEANRGRWDNYGYTF
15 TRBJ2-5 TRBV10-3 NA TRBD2 TGTGCCATCAGCCTGGATAATAGCGGGGGAGAGACCCAGTACTTC CAISLDNSGGETQYF
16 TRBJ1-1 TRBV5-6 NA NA TGTGCCAGCAGCTGGGGGGTAGAGAGGCGAAACACTGAAGCTTTCTTT CASSWGVERRNTEAFF
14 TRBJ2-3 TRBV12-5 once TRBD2 TGTGCTAGTGGTGCCGGGACTAGCGGTCCCACGCAGTATTTT CASGAGTSGPTQYF
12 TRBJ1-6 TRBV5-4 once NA TGTGCCAGCAGCTCCGAGAATTCACCCCTCCACTTT CASSSENSPLHF